Reported below is one T cell receptor beta chain. Its cognate antigen is unknown. The table came from immunoSEQ multiplex PCR; TCRdb's copy has only in-frame clones and leaves some out. The sample yields 9,500 or so clones, 82% seen once. This sample is drawn from a study of follicular helper T cells after annual influenza vaccination. Study results and limitations: Day 7 ICOS+CD38+ clones later appeared mostly in ICOS-CD38- cTfh. Successive annual vaccinations recalled a recurrent oligoclonal ICOS+CD38+ cTfh response with influenza-specific clonotypes.

Sample time point: 2015-2016 season, 7 days after influenza vaccination. The CDR3 contains 15 residues. Germline CDR1 SGHRS, CDR2 YFSETQ. Deletions cut 0 bases from V and 2 bases from J, with 11 bases between. The receptor's source is an adult who received the influenza vaccine. Sequencing was performed on CXCR5+ CD38- circulating T follicular helper cells from blood, taken 7 days after influenza vaccination. As to subset: circulating Tfh, non-naive CD4+CXCR5+PD-1+ (ICOS+CD38+ or ICOS-CD38-). The chain is built from TRBV5-1 and TRBJ2-5; D is unclear. CDR3 protein: CASSLASGTQETQYF. The CDR3 DNA reads TGCGCCAGCAGCTTGGCCTCTGGCACACAAGAGACCCAGTACTTC.